One TCR beta chain is described in this entry. Its target is not known. This entry comes from a study of T cell repertoires in cytomegalovirus infection. The CDR3 spans 16 residues. V was pared by 5 bases and J by 6 bases, with 12 bases of the junction left unmatched. CDR1 SGHAT and CDR2 FQNNGV come from the germline V gene. TCRdb fed the reads into MiXCR, producing one record per CDR3 protein. The sample carries nearly 700,000 distinct CDR3 sequences, around 30% recorded once. The chain has TRBV11-2 and TRBJ2-2; 7 nucleotides agree with TRBD1. The TCR sequence derives from a human donor in good health (CMV status not recorded). Some clones in this sample may be carry-over from other donors' samples. Sequenced material: cultured PBMCs, taken from culture after CMV antigen stimulation. The CDR3 DNA is TGTGCCAGCAGCAAGCTAAGGGGGCCCACCCCCGGGGAGCTGTTTTTT. Translated: CASSKLRGPTPGELFF.